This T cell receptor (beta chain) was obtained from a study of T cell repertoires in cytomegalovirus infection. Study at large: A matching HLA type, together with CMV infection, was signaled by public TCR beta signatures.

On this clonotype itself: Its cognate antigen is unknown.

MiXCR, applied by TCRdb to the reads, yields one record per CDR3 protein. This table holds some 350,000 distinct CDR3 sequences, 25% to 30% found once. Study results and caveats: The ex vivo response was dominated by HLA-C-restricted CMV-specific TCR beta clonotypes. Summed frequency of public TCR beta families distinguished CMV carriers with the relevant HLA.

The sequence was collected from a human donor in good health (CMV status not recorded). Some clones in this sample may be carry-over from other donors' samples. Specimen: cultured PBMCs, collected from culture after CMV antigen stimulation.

CDR3 in DNA: TGTGCCAGCAGCTCTCCCGGGACAGATAACGAGCAGTACTTC. This codes for CASSSPGTDNEQYF. The J gene is TRBJ2-7, the V gene TRBV7-3; 7 bases agree with TRBD1. There are 14 residues in the CDR3. Germline V gives CDR1 SGHTA, CDR2 FQGTGA. The trim removed 4 bases at V and 5 bases at J, leaving 8 bases unmatched.